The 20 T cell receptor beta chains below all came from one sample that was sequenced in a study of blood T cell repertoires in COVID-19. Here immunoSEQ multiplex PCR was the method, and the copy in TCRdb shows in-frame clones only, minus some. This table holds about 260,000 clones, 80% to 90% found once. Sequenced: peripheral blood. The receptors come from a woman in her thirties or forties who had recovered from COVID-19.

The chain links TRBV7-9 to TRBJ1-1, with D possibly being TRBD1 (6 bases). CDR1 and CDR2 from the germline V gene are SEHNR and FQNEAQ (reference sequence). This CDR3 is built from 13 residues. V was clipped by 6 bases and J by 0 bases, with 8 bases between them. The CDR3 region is CASSRQVNTEAFF. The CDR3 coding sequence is TGTGCCAGCAGTAGACAGGTGAACACTGAAGCTTTCTTT.

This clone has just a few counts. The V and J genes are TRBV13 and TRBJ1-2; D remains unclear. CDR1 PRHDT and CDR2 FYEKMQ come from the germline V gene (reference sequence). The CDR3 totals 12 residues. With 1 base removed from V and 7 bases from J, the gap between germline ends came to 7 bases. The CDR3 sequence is CASSLASGGYTF. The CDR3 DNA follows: TGTGCCAGCAGCTTAGCATCGGGTGGCTACACCTTC.

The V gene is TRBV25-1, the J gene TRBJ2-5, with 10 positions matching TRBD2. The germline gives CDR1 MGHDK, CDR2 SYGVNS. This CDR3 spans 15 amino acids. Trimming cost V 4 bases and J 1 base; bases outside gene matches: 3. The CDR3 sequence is CASSGSGGPQETQYF. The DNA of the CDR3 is TGTGCCAGCAGTGGTAGCGGGGGGCCCCAAGAGACCCAGTACTTC. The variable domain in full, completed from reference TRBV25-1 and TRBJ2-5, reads EADIYQTPRYLVIGTGKKITLECSQTMGHDKMYWYQQDPGMELHLIHYSYGVNSTEKGDLSSESTVSRIRTEHFPLTLESARPSHTSQYLCASSGSGGPQETQYFGPGTRLLVL.

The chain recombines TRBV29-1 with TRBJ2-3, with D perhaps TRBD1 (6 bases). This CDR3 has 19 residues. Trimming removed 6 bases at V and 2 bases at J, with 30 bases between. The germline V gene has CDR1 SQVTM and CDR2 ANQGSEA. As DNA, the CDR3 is TGCAGCGTGCTCAGGGAAGGGGCTGGGGGCCCTTTCCACACAGATACGCAGTATTTT. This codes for CSVLREGAGGPFHTDTQYF.

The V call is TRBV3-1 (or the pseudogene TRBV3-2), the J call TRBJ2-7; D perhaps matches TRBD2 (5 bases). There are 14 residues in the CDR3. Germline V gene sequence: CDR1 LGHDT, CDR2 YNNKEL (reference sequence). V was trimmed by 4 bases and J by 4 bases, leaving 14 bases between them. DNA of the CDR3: TGTGCCAGCAGCCGTGGAGGAGATGGTTACGAGCAGTACTTC. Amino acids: CASSRGGDGYEQYF.

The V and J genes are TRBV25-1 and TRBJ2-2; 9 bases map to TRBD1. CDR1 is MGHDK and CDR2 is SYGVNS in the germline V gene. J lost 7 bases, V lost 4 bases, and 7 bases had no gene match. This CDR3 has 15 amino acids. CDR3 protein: CASSAGTGYSGELFF. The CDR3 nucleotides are TGTGCCAGCAGTGCTGGGACAGGGTATAGCGGGGAGCTGTTTTTT.

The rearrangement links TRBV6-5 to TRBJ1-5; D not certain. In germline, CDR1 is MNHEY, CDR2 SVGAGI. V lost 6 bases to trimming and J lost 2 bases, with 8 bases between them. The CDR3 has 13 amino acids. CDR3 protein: CASRTRGNQPQHF. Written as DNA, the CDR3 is TGTGCCAGCAGGACTAGGGGCAATCAGCCCCAGCATTTT.

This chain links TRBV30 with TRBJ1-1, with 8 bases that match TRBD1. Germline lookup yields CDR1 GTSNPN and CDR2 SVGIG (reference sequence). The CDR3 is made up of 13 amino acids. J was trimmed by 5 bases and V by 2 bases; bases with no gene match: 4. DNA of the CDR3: TGTGCCTGGAGTCCAGGGGGCGGGACTGAAGCTTTCTTT. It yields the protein CAWSPGGGTEAFF.

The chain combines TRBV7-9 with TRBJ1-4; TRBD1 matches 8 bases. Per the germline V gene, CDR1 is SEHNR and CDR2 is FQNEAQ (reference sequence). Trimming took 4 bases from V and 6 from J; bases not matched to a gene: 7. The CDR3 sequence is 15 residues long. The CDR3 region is CASSSGQGGDEKLFF. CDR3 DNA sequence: TGTGCCAGCAGCTCCGGACAGGGCGGAGATGAAAAACTGTTTTTT.

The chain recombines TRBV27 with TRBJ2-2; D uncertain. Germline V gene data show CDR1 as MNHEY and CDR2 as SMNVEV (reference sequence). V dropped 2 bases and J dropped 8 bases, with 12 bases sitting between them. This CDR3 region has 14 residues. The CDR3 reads CASSLEVASGELFF. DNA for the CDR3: TGTGCCAGCAGTTTAGAGGTGGCCTCGGGGGAGCTGTTTTTT.

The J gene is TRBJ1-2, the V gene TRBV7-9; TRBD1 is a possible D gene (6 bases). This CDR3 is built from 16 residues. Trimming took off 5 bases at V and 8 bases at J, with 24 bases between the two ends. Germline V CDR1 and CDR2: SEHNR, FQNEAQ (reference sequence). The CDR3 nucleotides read TGTGCCAGCAGCCCTCCTAGGGGGGGCGATCTTCTCGGCTACACCTTC. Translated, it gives CASSPPRGGDLLGYTF. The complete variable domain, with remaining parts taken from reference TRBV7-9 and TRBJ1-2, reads DTGVSQNPRHKITKRGQNVTFRCDPISEHNRLYWYRQTLGQGPEFLTYFQNEAQLEKSRLLSDRFSAERPKGSFSTLEIQRTEQGDSAMYLCASSPPRGGDLLGYTFGSGTRLTVV.

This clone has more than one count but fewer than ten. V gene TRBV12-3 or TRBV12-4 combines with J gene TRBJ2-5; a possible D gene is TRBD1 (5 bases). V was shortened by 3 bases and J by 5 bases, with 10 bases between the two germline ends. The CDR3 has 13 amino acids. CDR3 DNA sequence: TGTGCCAGCAGTTTTTTGGGGCCGGAGACCCAGTACTTC. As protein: CASSFLGPETQYF.

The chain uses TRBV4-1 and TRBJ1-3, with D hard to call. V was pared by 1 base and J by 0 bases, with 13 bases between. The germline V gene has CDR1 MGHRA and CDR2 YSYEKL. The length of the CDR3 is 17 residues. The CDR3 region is CASSQVGAGYSGNTIYF. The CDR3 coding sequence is TGCGCCAGCAGCCAAGTAGGTGCAGGCTACTCTGGAAACACCATATATTTT.

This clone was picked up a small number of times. The CDR3 DNA reads TGTGCCAGTAGGCTTAACAGGGGCGGTTGGGAGAGCTCCTACAATGAGCAGTTCTTC. Its translation is CASRLNRGGWESSYNEQFF. The genes are TRBV19 and TRBJ2-1, with 7 nucleotides matching TRBD1. The CDR3 loop spans 19 amino acids. In germline, CDR1 is LNHDA, CDR2 SQIVND (reference sequence). With V trimmed by 6 bases and J by 0 bases, 17 bases remained unmatched.

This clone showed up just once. CDR3 protein: CASLPRTPPYEQYF. The CDR3 DNA reads as TGTGCCAGCCTCCCTCGGACACCCCCCTACGAGCAGTACTTC. The V call is TRBV2, the J call TRBJ2-7; possibly TRBD1 for D (5 bases). CDR3 length: 14 amino acids. Germline CDR1 SNHLY, CDR2 FYNNEI. The V end was cut by 8 bases, the J end by 2 bases, with 16 bases between. The whole variable domain, filled in from reference TRBV2 and TRBJ2-7, reads EPEVTQTPSHQVTQMGQEVILRCVPISNHLYFYWYRQILGQKVEFLVSFYNNEISEKSEIFDDQFSVERPDGSNFTLKIRSTKLEDSAMYFCASLPRTPPYEQYFGPGTRLTVT.

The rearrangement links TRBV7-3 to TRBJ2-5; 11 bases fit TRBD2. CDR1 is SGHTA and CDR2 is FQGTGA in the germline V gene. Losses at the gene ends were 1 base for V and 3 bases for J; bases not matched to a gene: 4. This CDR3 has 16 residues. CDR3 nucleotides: TGTGCCAGCAGCTTAAGTCTAGCGGGGGGTAAAGAGACCCAGTACTTC. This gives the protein CASSLSLAGGKETQYF.

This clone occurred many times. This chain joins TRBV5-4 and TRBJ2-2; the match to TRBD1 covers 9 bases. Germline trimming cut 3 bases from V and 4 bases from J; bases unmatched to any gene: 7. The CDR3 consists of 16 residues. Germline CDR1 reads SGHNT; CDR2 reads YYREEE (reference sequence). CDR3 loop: CASSYLTGGGTGELFF. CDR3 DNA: TGTGCCAGCAGCTACCTTACAGGGGGCGGCACCGGGGAGCTGTTTTTT.

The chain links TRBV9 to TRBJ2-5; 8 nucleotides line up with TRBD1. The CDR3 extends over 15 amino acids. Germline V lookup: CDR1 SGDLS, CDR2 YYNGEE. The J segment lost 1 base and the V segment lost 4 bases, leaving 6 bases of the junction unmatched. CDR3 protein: CASSPRDRSQETQYF. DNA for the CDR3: TGTGCCAGCAGCCCTCGGGACAGGAGCCAAGAGACCCAGTACTTC.

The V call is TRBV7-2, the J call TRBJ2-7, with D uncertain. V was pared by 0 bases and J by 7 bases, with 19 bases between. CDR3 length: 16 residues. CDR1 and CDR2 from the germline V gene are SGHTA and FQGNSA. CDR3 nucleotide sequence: TGTGCCAGCAGCTTAGCTGTGCCTAATCAAGCGAGGGAGCAGTACTTC. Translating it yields CASSLAVPNQAREQYF. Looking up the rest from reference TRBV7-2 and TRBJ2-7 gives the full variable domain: GAGVSQSPSNKVTEKGKDVELRCDPISGHTALYWYRQSLGQGLEFLIYFQGNSAPDKSGLPSDRFSAERTGGSVSTLTIQRTQQEDSAVYLCASSLAVPNQAREQYFGPGTRLTVT.

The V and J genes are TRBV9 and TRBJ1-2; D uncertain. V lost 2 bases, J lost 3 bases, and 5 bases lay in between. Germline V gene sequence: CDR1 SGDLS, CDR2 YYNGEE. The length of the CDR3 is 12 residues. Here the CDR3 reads CASSVADYGYTF. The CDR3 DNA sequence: TGTGCCAGCAGCGTCGCGGACTATGGCTACACCTTC.